The 9 T cell receptor beta chains in this list originate from one sample, sequenced in a study of T cells after yellow fever vaccination. TCRdb ran MiXCR on the 5' RACE reads and lists one entry per CDR3 protein. The sample holds roughly 310,000 distinct CDR3 sequences, 3.6% seen once. The specimen comprised PBMCs, sampled on the day of the yellow fever booster vaccination. All receptors come from a man aged 18-30 years who received the YFV17D yellow fever vaccine.

This clonotype was picked up a small number of times. The chain carries TRBV10-2 and TRBJ2-6, with D perhaps TRBD1 (6 bases). V lost 8 bases to trimming and J lost 1 base, with 27 bases between them. The CDR3 extends over 20 amino acids. CDR1 and CDR2 from the germline V gene are WSHSY and SAAADI. CDR3 loop: CASRVFELDRRSSGANVLTF. The CDR3 region has the DNA TGCGCCAGCCGTGTCTTTGAGTTAGACAGGAGAAGTTCTGGGGCCAACGTCCTGACTTTC.

This clonotype was observed at least ten times. The V call is TRBV9, the J call TRBJ1-6, with a tentative D call TRBD1 (5 bases). V lost 5 bases and J lost 6, with 9 bases in between. CDR3 size: 13 residues. CDR1 SGDLS and CDR2 YYNGEE come from the germline V gene. Here the CDR3 reads CASRRDGNSPLHF. DNA for the CDR3: TGTGCCAGCAGACGGGACGGTAATTCACCCCTCCACTTT.

This clonotype came up many times. V is TRBV11-3 and J is TRBJ2-1; possible D gene TRBD1, 6 bases. V was cut by 0 bases and J by 4 bases, with 7 bases left in between. Germline CDR1 SGHNT, CDR2 YENEEA. The CDR3 runs 14 residues. The CDR3 sequence: CASSLEGAYNEQFF. CDR3 bases: TGTGCCAGCAGCTTAGAGGGGGCTTACAATGAGCAGTTCTTC.

V gene TRBV9 combines with J gene TRBJ2-3; 7 bases align to TRBD1. Trimming cost V 2 bases and J 4 bases; bases outside gene matches: 7. Germline CDR1 is SGDLS and CDR2 is YYNGEE. This CDR3 contains 15 residues. The CDR3 here is CASSVEGDRADTQYF. CDR3 DNA: TGTGCCAGCAGCGTCGAAGGGGACAGAGCAGATACGCAGTATTTT.

This clonotype was observed a handful of times. The chain is built from TRBV7-6 and TRBJ2-3; D could derive from TRBD1 or TRBD2 (5 bases each). Trimming removed 6 bases from V and 3 bases from J, with 19 bases in between. The CDR3 is 16 residues long. From germline, CDR1 is SGHVS and CDR2 FNYEAQ. CDR3 protein: CASSHIAGRKTDTQYF. DNA of the CDR3: TGTGCCAGCAGTCACATAGCAGGGAGAAAGACAGATACGCAGTATTTT.

V usage is TRBV15 and J usage is TRBJ1-5; D is unresolved. Germline V gene data show CDR1 as LNHNV and CDR2 as YYDKDF (reference sequence). V was pared by 1 base and J by 9 bases, with 16 bases between. The CDR3 sequence is 15 residues long. The CDR3 nucleotides read TGTGCCACCAGCAGAGGTGTCATGGAGGATAGGCCCCAGCATTTT. It codes for CATSRGVMEDRPQHF. Full variable domain (remainder filled in from reference TRBV15 and TRBJ1-5): DAMVIQNPRYQVTQFGKPVTLSCSQTLNHNVMYWYQQKSSQAPKLLFHYYDKDFNNEADTPDNFQSRRPNTSFCFLDIRSPGLGDTAMYLCATSRGVMEDRPQHFGDGTRLSIL.

The gene calls are TRBV3-1 and TRBJ2-1; TRBD1 might be the D (6 bases). CDR1 is LGHDT and CDR2 is YNNKEL in the germline V gene (reference sequence). This CDR3 comprises 16 residues. The V and J ends lost 0 bases and 3 bases respectively, with 12 bases between them. CDR3 bases: TGTGCCAGCAGCCAAGAGGGACAAGGGATCTACAATGAGCAGTTCTTC. Encoded protein: CASSQEGQGIYNEQFF.

The table lists this clonotype with many counts. The J gene is TRBJ2-2, the V gene TRBV7-9; D not certain. Germline assignment: CDR1 SEHNR and CDR2 FQNEAQ (reference sequence). The CDR3 totals 18 residues. V was pared by 4 bases and J by 4 bases, with 22 bases between. CDR3 in amino acids: CASSSRPMPGSATGELFF. The DNA of the CDR3 is TGTGCCAGCAGCTCCCGACCGATGCCAGGTTCCGCCACCGGGGAGCTGTTTTTT.

The chain carries TRBV12-3 or TRBV12-4 and TRBJ2-7, with D hard to call. V was pared by 6 bases and J by 2 bases, with 14 bases between. The CDR3 consists of 14 residues. The CDR3 DNA reads TGTGCCAGCAGCTCTGTTGGACGGACCTACGAGCAGTACTTC. Translation: CASSSVGRTYEQYF.